This TCR beta chain originates from a study of response to subunit inactivated influenza vaccine. Study conclusions and caveats: The authors suggested that few new T cells are recruited per seasonal influenza vaccination.

Per germline, CDR1 MGHRA and CDR2 YSYEKL. The CDR3 has 15 residues. Trimming stripped 0 bases from V and 1 base from J, with 10 bases between. This clonotype has only a few counts. Its antigen is not known. MiXCR was run by TCRdb on the RT-PCR reads, yielding one entry per CDR3 protein. The sample yields about 170,000 distinct CDR3 sequences, 10% to 15% seen once. These data were also filed under a second study, of T cells expressing NK-cell markers. That publication notes: The cDNA for TCR beta came from 5'RACE template switching with UMIs. Eight donors were sequenced, of whom seven were HCMV-seropositive, while the remaining one was HCMV-seronegative. Several experiments confined sorting to alpha-beta TCR T cells with an anti-gamma-delta TCR antibody.

Sequencing was performed on CD8+ T cells sorted from PBMCs, taken roughly 12 days after vaccination. This TCR was sampled from a man aged 45-60 years who received an inactivated influenza vaccine. This chain joins TRBV4-1 and TRBJ2-7, with D hard to call. CDR3 sequence reads: CASSQEGSASYEQYF. The CDR3 DNA sequence: TGCGCCAGCAGCCAAGAAGGTTCAGCGTCCTACGAGCAGTACTTC.